This T cell receptor beta chain was observed in a study of cytomegalovirus exposure and HLA in healthy donors. Study-level findings and limits: The study assumed roughly uniform donor sequencing depth for presence/absence analyses. In a later analysis, TCR beta V- and J-gene trimming showed a link to a missense DCLRE1C variant.

Germline V lookup: CDR1 SSHAT, CDR2 FNYEAQ (reference sequence). The CDR3 is 15 amino acids. Trimming took 1 base from V and 8 from J, leaving 15 bases between them. About this clone: The antigen remains undetermined.

The primer mix had 60 Vbeta and 13 Jbeta primers. Clones were read by immunoSEQ multiplex PCR, and TCRdb kept only the in-frame ones, dropping some. The data contain some 190,000 clones, about 85% of them seen just once; the ten biggest clones take up around 0.99%. The sequenced material came from PBMCs. This sequence was found in a boy younger than 10 in good health and CMV-seronegative. V and J are TRBV7-7 and TRBJ2-1, with a tentative D call TRBD2 (6 bases). DNA of the CDR3: TGTGCCAGCAGCTTAGTGGCCGGGAGCCCACATGAGCAGTTCTTC. Protein product: CASSLVAGSPHEQFF.